The 14 T cell receptor beta chains presented below share a single source sample, sequenced in a study of beta chain features in type 1 diabetes. The isolated RNA, all of it, was reverse transcribed, so expressed TCRB transcripts were what got sequenced. Clones were sequenced by immunoSEQ multiplex PCR, and TCRdb holds only the in-frame ones, with some missing. The data contain under 950,000 clones, roughly 15% of them singletons. Material: naive CD4+ T cells from blood. These receptors were obtained from a young woman in good health.

There are a few counts of this clone. The rearrangement uses TRBV7-9 and TRBJ2-1, with D unclear. In germline, CDR1 is SEHNR, CDR2 FQNEAQ (reference sequence). The CDR3 length is 12 residues. V was clipped by 1 base and J by 10 bases, with 8 bases between them. The CDR3 bases are TGTGCCAGCAGCTTAGGCCCAGGAGAGCAGTTCTTC. It yields the protein CASSLGPGEQFF.

V and J are TRBV18 and TRBJ2-1; tentative D call: TRBD2 (5 bases). CDR3 length: 13 amino acids. Germline CDR1 reads KGHSH; CDR2 reads LQKENI. The V end lost 3 bases, the J end lost 8 bases, and 11 bases lay between the germline ends. This CDR3 is CASSPTRSHEQFF. Written as DNA, the CDR3 is TGTGCCAGCTCACCCACTAGATCCCATGAGCAGTTCTTC.

The chain uses TRBV7-2 and TRBJ1-1; TRBD1 might be the D (6 bases). The V gene's germline CDR1 is SGHTA and CDR2 FQGNSA. The CDR3 length is 15 residues. V was shortened by 7 bases and J by 1 base, with 16 bases between the two germline ends. The CDR3 bases are TGTGCCAGCACTCGGCTGGGGGCGGAGAACACTGAAGCTTTCTTT. It translates to CASTRLGAENTEAFF.

This clone was seen more than once but under ten times. This chain joins TRBV29-1 and TRBJ2-5; 7 positions match TRBD1. Germline V gene lookup returns CDR1 SQVTM and CDR2 ANQGSEA. CDR3 size: 13 residues. J lost 7 bases, V lost 5 bases, and 10 bases had no gene match. CDR3 sequence (DNA): TGCAGCGTTCCTAAGGGACAGACGACGACCCAGTACTTC. The encoded protein is CSVPKGQTTTQYF.

This chain joins TRBV27 and TRBJ2-1; 8 bases match TRBD1. Germline CDR1 is MNHEY and CDR2 is SMNVEV (reference sequence). Losses at the gene ends were 4 bases for V and 9 bases for J; bases not matched to a gene: 8. This CDR3 region has 14 residues. Here the CDR3 reads CASSSPWDRSEQFF. The CDR3 DNA reads TGTGCCAGCAGTTCGCCATGGGACAGGAGTGAGCAGTTCTTC.

J is TRBJ1-1 and V is TRBV7-2, with a possible D match to TRBD1 (5 bases). Trimming removed 2 bases from V and 4 bases from J, with 23 bases in between. The CDR3 covers 18 residues. Germline V gene sequence: CDR1 SGHTA, CDR2 FQGNSA. In DNA form, the CDR3 reads TGTGCCAGCAGCTTACATTTCCCGGGGGGGAGTTTTGGCACTGAAGCTTTCTTT. Amino acid sequence: CASSLHFPGGSFGTEAFF.

This clone occurred a few times. The V gene is TRBV25-1, the J gene TRBJ1-2; the D is unclear. V shed 3 bases and J shed 6 bases, with 14 bases lying between them. The germline CDR1 and CDR2 sequences are MGHDK and SYGVNS. This CDR3 region has 14 residues. In DNA form, the CDR3 reads TGTGCCAGCAGTGATAAGGGTTGGGGAAATGGCTACACCTTC. It yields the protein CASSDKGWGNGYTF.

The chain has TRBV7-9 and TRBJ1-4; D not certain. The V end was cut by 1 base, the J end by 7 bases, with 16 bases between. This CDR3 region has 16 residues. Germline V CDR1 and CDR2: SEHNR, FQNEAQ (reference sequence). CDR3 sequence reads: CASSLGEVRIGEKLFF. For the CDR3, the DNA is TGTGCCAGCAGCTTAGGGGAAGTACGTATCGGTGAAAAACTGTTTTTT.

This clone came up once. The rearrangement joins TRBV5-4 to TRBJ2-1; D remains unclear. This CDR3 region has 13 residues. The V and J ends lost 4 bases and 1 base respectively, with 6 bases between them. CDR1 and CDR2 (germline): SGHNT, YYREEE (reference sequence). In DNA, the CDR3 is TGTGCCAGCAGCCAAACGTCCTACAATGAGCAGTTCTTC. Translation gives CASSQTSYNEQFF.

This clone was counted between two and nine times. The chain combines TRBV9 with TRBJ2-5; TRBD2 matches at 9 bases. With 0 bases clipped from V and 3 bases from J, the junction kept 3 bases outside the gene matches. Per the germline V gene, CDR1 is SGDLS and CDR2 is YYNGEE. CDR3 length: 15 residues. The CDR3 reads CASSVGWTSEETQYF. The CDR3, as DNA: TGTGCCAGCAGCGTAGGTTGGACTAGCGAAGAGACCCAGTACTTC.

V is TRBV7-9 and J is TRBJ2-1; 11 bases fit TRBD2. Germline loops: CDR1 SEHNR, CDR2 FQNEAQ (reference sequence). CDR3 length: 16 amino acids. Trimming at V came to 5 bases and at J to 2 bases, leaving 5 bases not matched to a gene. CDR3 DNA: TGTGCCAGCAGCCCGACGACTAGCGGGACCTACAATGAGCAGTTCTTC. It encodes CASSPTTSGTYNEQFF.

The chain uses TRBV11-2 and TRBJ2-7; D may be TRBD1 or TRBD2 (5 bases each). CDR3 length: 13 residues. Looked up from germline, CDR1 is SGHAT and CDR2 is FQNNGV. The germline V and J ends were trimmed by 5 bases and 7 bases, with 15 bases remaining between them. Written as DNA, the CDR3 is TGTGCCAGCAGCCCCCAGGGAGTTTCTGAGCAGTACTTC. Protein sequence: CASSPQGVSEQYF.

On this clone: An end of the junction does not agree with germline; a read error may underlie this. This chain links TRBV15 with TRBJ2-1, with TRBD2 identical over 12 bases. Germline V CDR1 and CDR2: LNHNV, YYDKDF (reference sequence). This CDR3 has 13 residues. CDR3 loop: CATSRGTSGLSLF. The CDR3, as DNA: TGTGCCACCAGCAGGGGGACTAGCGGGTTGTCTCTCTTC.

This clone was recorded a few times. The chain couples TRBV9 to TRBJ2-1; D call uncertain. Germline V gene data show CDR1 as SGDLS and CDR2 as YYNGEE. V lost 0 bases to trimming and J lost 7 bases, with 17 bases between them. The CDR3 has 16 residues. This chain's CDR3 is CASSVEGTLNLNEQFF. CDR3 nucleotides: TGTGCCAGCAGCGTAGAAGGCACCCTTAACCTAAATGAGCAGTTCTTC.